The clone carrying this TCR beta chain was seen at least ten times. This sample stems from a study of T cells in Graves' hyperthyroidism and ophthalmopathy. Amplified regions were TCR beta CDR3 sequences from RNA transcripts. Initially, a first-round RT-PCR of the TCR CDR3 employed the HTBI primer set. Each CDR3 protein is one row after TCRdb ran MiXCR on the multiplex PCR reads. The sample contains about 210,000 distinct CDR3 sequences, roughly 18% of which appear only once. Germline values: CDR1 SGHNT, CDR2 YENEEA. The CDR3 is 17 residues long. V lost 5 bases and J lost 6; bases outside the gene matches: 13.

The J gene is TRBJ2-2, the V gene TRBV11-3; 9 bases agree with TRBD1. Sequenced material: blood. The sequence was collected from a man aged 50 to 59 with Graves' hyperthyroidism. The CDR3 DNA reads as TGTGCCAGCAGCCCCGATGGGGGGACAGGGTCCTCCGGGGAGCTGTTTTTT. Residues: CASSPDGGTGSSGELFF.